The 27 T cell receptor beta chains below all came from one sample that was sequenced in a study of blood T cell repertoires in COVID-19 (dated by TCRdb to 2019 to 2021). Library method: the immunoSEQ multiplex PCR assay. TCRdb holds this immuneACCESS table with in-frame rearrangements only. Some clones are missing; in checked studies, unresolved V genes explain under half, and the rest has no known cause. The sample includes some 270,000 clones, with 88% observed a single time. The leading ten clones occupy approximately 3.4% of the sample. Specimen: PBMCs or T cells enriched from blood (not recorded which). Receptors were obtained from a woman in her 40s who had been exposed to COVID-19.

The chain couples TRBV29-1 to TRBJ1-5; 9 nucleotides match TRBD1. Losses at the gene ends were 7 bases for V and 15 bases for J; bases not matched to a gene: 13. Germline V CDR1 and CDR2: SQVTM, ANQGSEA. This CDR3 contains 12 residues. As DNA, the CDR3 is TGCAGCGGTCTAACACAGGGGGCGGTTTTGCATTTT. This sequence encodes CSGLTQGAVLHF.

The chain joins TRBV28 to TRBJ1-5, with 9 positions matching TRBD1. The CDR3 runs 17 residues. Germline loops: CDR1 MDHEN, CDR2 SYDVKM. V shed 6 bases, J shed 1 base, and the junction held 10 bases outside the gene matches. The CDR3 bases are TGTGCCAGCAGAAAGGACAGGGGCCCGCTCAGCAATCAGCCCCAGCATTTT. It is translated as CASRKDRGPLSNQPQHF.

V is TRBV4-3 and J is TRBJ1-1; D might be TRBD1 (5 bases). V was trimmed by 0 bases and J by 4 bases, leaving 12 bases between them. Germline-derived CDR1 and CDR2 are LGHNA and YSLEER. This CDR3 region has 15 residues. The CDR3 sequence is CASSQERGASTEAFF. DNA for the CDR3: TGCGCCAGCAGCCAAGAAAGGGGCGCGAGCACTGAAGCTTTCTTT.

This clone was seen a few times. V gene TRBV27 combines with J gene TRBJ1-5; 8 bases fit TRBD1. The germline V gene has CDR1 MNHEY and CDR2 SMNVEV (reference sequence). The CDR3 consists of 17 residues. The junction had 8 bases not matched to a gene; V was cut back by 4 bases and J by 0 bases. The CDR3 DNA reads as TGTGCCAGCAGTTCAGGACAGGGTGGTTATAGCAATCAGCCCCAGCATTTT. Its translation is CASSSGQGGYSNQPQHF.

This chain uses TRBV6-4 with TRBJ2-7, with D maybe TRBD2 (6 bases). This CDR3 region has 13 residues. Germline-derived CDR1 and CDR2 are MRHNA and SNTAGT. Trimming took 8 bases from V and 2 from J, leaving 13 bases between them. The CDR3 DNA reads as TGTGCCAGCGCGGGGCTAGGTACCTACGAGCAGTACGTC. Its translation is CASAGLGTYEQYV.

This clone is termed medium-sized. The gene calls are TRBV2 and TRBJ2-3, with D tentatively TRBD1 (6 bases). The V end lost 3 bases, the J end lost 5 bases, and 12 bases lay between the germline ends. This CDR3 has 14 residues. CDR1 and CDR2 (germline): SNHLY, FYNNEI. The CDR3 region has the DNA TGTGCCAGCAGTGACAGGGGAATGGGAGATACGCAGTATTTT. It yields the protein CASSDRGMGDTQYF.

The chain uses TRBV7-2 and TRBJ1-1, with 9 bases aligning to TRBD1. V was pared by 4 bases and J by 4 bases, with 4 bases of the junction left unmatched. The CDR3 loop spans 14 amino acids. Germline loops: CDR1 SGHTA, CDR2 FQGNSA. The CDR3 DNA is TGTGCCAGCAGCTCCCACAGGGGGCGCACTGAAGCTTTCTTT. Residues: CASSSHRGRTEAFF. Drawing the rest from reference TRBV7-2 and TRBJ1-1, the complete variable domain is GAGVSQSPSNKVTEKGKDVELRCDPISGHTALYWYRQSLGQGLEFLIYFQGNSAPDKSGLPSDRFSAERTGGSVSTLTIQRTQQEDSAVYLCASSSHRGRTEAFFGQGTRLTVV.

The chain couples TRBV5-8 to TRBJ2-3; weak D call: TRBD2 (5 bases). The V and J ends lost 4 bases and 6 bases respectively, with 18 bases between them. The CDR3 sequence is 15 residues long. Germline V gives CDR1 SGHTS, CDR2 YDEGEE. CDR3 sequence reads: CASSPGIRTLDTQYF. Here the CDR3 DNA reads TGTGCCAGCAGCCCGGGGATCCGAACATTGGATACGCAGTATTTT. Variable domain in full (rest from reference TRBV5-8 and TRBJ2-3): EAGVTQSPTHLIKTRGQQATLRCSPISGHTSVYWYQQALGLGLQFLLWYDEGEERNRGNFPPRFSGRQFPNYSSELNVNALELEDSALYLCASSPGIRTLDTQYFGPGTRLTVL.

In DNA, the CDR3 is TGTGCCAGCAGTTACTCGACAGGGACCACTATGGCCAAAAACATTCAGTACTTC. Protein sequence: CASSYSTGTTMAKNIQYF. The rearrangement uses TRBV6-2 or TRBV6-3 and TRBJ2-4; 7 bases match TRBD1. Germline-derived CDR1 and CDR2 are MNHEY and SVGEGT. Trimming took 0 bases from V and 1 from J; bases not matched to a gene: 9. The CDR3 length is 18 residues.

This chain uses TRBV24-1 with TRBJ1-1; 7 bases match TRBD1. Germline CDR1 is KGHDR and CDR2 is SFDVKD. V was pared by 1 base and J by 10 bases, with 5 bases of the junction left unmatched. The CDR3 covers 13 residues. The DNA of the CDR3 is TGTGCCACCAGTGATTTCCCACAGGGGAGAGCTTTCTTT. Amino acids: CATSDFPQGRAFF.

This clone was detected only once. The DNA for the CDR3 is TGTGCCAGCAGCGTACAGGGTGAGGACCTACAAGAGACCCAGTACTTC. It specifies CASSVQGEDLQETQYF. V usage is TRBV9 and J usage is TRBJ2-5; maybe TRBD1 (5 bases). V lost 1 base and J 2 bases, leaving 15 bases between the germline ends. CDR3 size: 16 residues. CDR1 and CDR2 from the germline V gene are SGDLS and YYNGEE.

This chain joins TRBV7-9 and TRBJ2-2; 10 nucleotides match TRBD1. After removal of 4 bases from V and 7 bases from J, the junction contained 9 bases not matched to a gene. From germline, CDR1 is SEHNR and CDR2 FQNEAQ (reference sequence). The CDR3 runs 16 residues. The CDR3 DNA sequence: TGTGCCAGCAGCTCCGGACAGGGGGTTAATCACGGGGAGCTGTTTTTT. It specifies CASSSGQGVNHGELFF.

This chain connects TRBV12-3 or TRBV12-4 to TRBJ2-6; D unclear. The V end was cut by 7 bases, the J end by 2 bases, with 3 bases between. The CDR3 loop spans 12 amino acids. Written as DNA, the CDR3 is TGTGCCAGCACCACTGGGGCCAACGTCCTGACTTTC. As protein: CASTTGANVLTF.

The rearrangement joins TRBV7-8 to TRBJ1-6; TRBD1 is a possible D gene (6 bases). Germline V gives CDR1 SGHVS, CDR2 FQNEAQ. This CDR3 has 16 amino acids. The V end lost 5 bases, the J end lost 9 bases, and 20 bases lay between the germline ends. The chain's CDR3 is CASSPQGQGISSPLHF. The CDR3 DNA is TGTGCCAGCAGCCCTCAGGGGCAGGGTATAAGTTCACCCCTCCACTTT.

The chain employs TRBV7-9 and TRBJ2-1; 7 bases fit TRBD1. V was pared by 6 bases and J by 2 bases, with 7 bases of the junction left unmatched. The CDR3 covers 15 residues. Germline loops: CDR1 SEHNR, CDR2 FQNEAQ (reference sequence). CDR3 sequence (DNA): TGTGCCAGCAGATCCGGGACAGTACCCTACAATGAGCAGTTCTTC. It translates to CASRSGTVPYNEQFF. Looking up the rest from reference TRBV7-9 and TRBJ2-1 gives the full variable domain: DTGVSQNPRHKITKRGQNVTFRCDPISEHNRLYWYRQTLGQGPEFLTYFQNEAQLEKSRLLSDRFSAERPKGSFSTLEIQRTEQGDSAMYLCASRSGTVPYNEQFFGPGTRLTVL.

The chain is built from TRBV27 and TRBJ2-5; 7 bases fit TRBD2. The V and J ends lost 6 bases and 2 bases, in that order; junction bases with no gene match: 3. The CDR3 has 13 amino acids. The germline V gene has CDR1 MNHEY and CDR2 SMNVEV (reference sequence). CDR3 protein: CASSPSGQETQYF. The CDR3 nucleotides are TGTGCCAGCAGCCCTAGCGGTCAAGAGACCCAGTACTTC.

J is TRBJ1-2 and V is TRBV28; no reliable D call. The CDR3 extends over 13 amino acids. V lost 7 bases to trimming and J lost 5 bases, with 14 bases between them. The V gene's germline CDR1 is MDHEN and CDR2 SYDVKM. The CDR3, as DNA: TGTGCCAGCAAGTGGGCAGCCGCGTATGGCTACACCTTC. Translation: CASKWAAAYGYTF.

The chain combines TRBV10-1 with TRBJ2-7, with 7 bases that match TRBD1. CDR3 length equals 14 residues. Germline CDR1 is WNHNN and CDR2 is SYGVQD (reference sequence). The V segment lost 5 bases and the J segment 1 base; nucleotides outside the gene matches: 5. Here the CDR3 reads CASSSGQSSYEQYV. CDR3 in DNA: TGCGCCAGCAGTTCGGGACAGAGTTCCTACGAGCAGTACGTC.

This rearrangement joins TRBV7-8 to TRBJ2-3, with D possibly TRBD2 on 5 matching bases. The CDR3 is 16 residues long. The germline V gene has CDR1 SGHVS and CDR2 FQNEAQ. V was shortened by 7 bases and J by 2 bases, with 19 bases between the two germline ends. This CDR3 is CASTWTLSNFTDTQYF. CDR3 DNA sequence: TGTGCCAGCACCTGGACTTTATCAAACTTCACAGATACGCAGTATTTT. Using reference TRBV7-8 and TRBJ2-3 for the parts outside the CDR3, the full variable domain is GAGVSQSPRYKVAKRGQDVALRCDPISGHVSLFWYQQALGQGPEFLTYFQNEAQLDKSGLPSDRFFAERPEGSVSTLKIQRTQQEDSAVYLCASTWTLSNFTDTQYFGPGTRLTVL.

The V gene is TRBV6-5, the J gene TRBJ2-2, with 9 bases that match TRBD2. The CDR3 runs to 15 residues. Germline assignment: CDR1 MNHEY and CDR2 SVGAGI. With 8 bases clipped from V and 3 bases from J, the junction kept 7 bases outside the gene matches. CDR3 loop: CASPSGIRDTGELFF. CDR3 nucleotide sequence: TGTGCCAGCCCTAGCGGGATCAGGGACACCGGGGAGCTGTTTTTT.

This clone occurred once. The J gene is TRBJ1-1, the V gene TRBV19, with unresolved D. This CDR3 has 13 amino acids. V was trimmed by 0 bases and J by 4 bases, leaving 6 bases between them. Germline V CDR1 and CDR2: LNHDA, SQIVND (reference sequence). CDR3 in DNA: TGTGCCAGTAGTATAGAGGGGAGCACTGAAGCTTTCTTT. It yields the protein CASSIEGSTEAFF.

The rearrangement links TRBV27 to TRBJ2-5, with D possibly TRBD2 on 6 matching bases. CDR1 MNHEY and CDR2 SMNVEV come from the germline V gene (reference sequence). Trimming took 4 bases from V and 5 from J, leaving 14 bases between them. This CDR3 is built from 14 residues. The chain's CDR3 is CASSSPGLGETQYF. The CDR3 coding sequence is TGTGCCAGCAGTTCCCCGGGACTGGGGGAGACCCAGTACTTC.

The chain is built from TRBV5-4 and TRBJ2-5; TRBD2 matches 8 bases. This CDR3 spans 15 amino acids. The germline CDR1 and CDR2 sequences are SGHNT and YYREEE (reference sequence). V shed 2 bases, J shed 5 bases, and the junction held 8 bases outside the gene matches. Here the CDR3 reads CASSFIGRAGETQYF. The CDR3 DNA follows: TGTGCCAGCAGCTTCATCGGGAGGGCCGGGGAGACCCAGTACTTC.

The chain couples TRBV11-2 to TRBJ2-1; possible D gene TRBD2, 5 bases. Trimming took off 1 base at V and 12 bases at J, with 19 bases between the two ends. Germline loops: CDR1 SGHAT, CDR2 FQNNGV. The length of the CDR3 is 15 residues. The CDR3 nucleotides read TGTGCCAGCAGCTTAGCGGCGGGTTACAATGAAGTGCAGTTCTTC. Amino acids: CASSLAAGYNEVQFF.

This chain uses TRBV7-9 with TRBJ2-2; TRBD1 is a possible D gene (6 bases). Trimming shortened V by 11 bases and J by 3 bases, and 10 bases separated the two germline ends. CDR3 length: 12 amino acids. From germline, CDR1 is SEHNR and CDR2 FQNEAQ (reference sequence). CDR3 sequence reads: CARAGDTGELFF. CDR3 bases: TGTGCCCGCGCAGGGGACACCGGGGAGCTGTTTTTT.

This clone was found a few times. The chain joins TRBV7-9 to TRBJ2-7; 11 bases are a match to TRBD2. V lost 4 bases, J lost 0 bases, and 5 bases stayed unmatched. Per germline, CDR1 SEHNR and CDR2 FQNEAQ (reference sequence). This CDR3 has 16 amino acids. The CDR3 coding sequence is TGTGCCAGCAGCTCTACTAGCGGGAGTAGCTCCTACGAGCAGTACGTC. It specifies CASSSTSGSSSYEQYV.

This rearrangement joins TRBV18 to TRBJ2-1, with D possibly TRBD1 on 5 matching bases. The V gene's germline CDR1 is KGHSH and CDR2 LQKENI. The CDR3 is 15 residues long. V lost 6 bases, J lost 5 bases, and 17 bases lay in between. The CDR3 DNA reads TGTGCCAGCTCCTGGACACGCGGCGGTGACAATGAGCAGTTCTTC. Translated: CASSWTRGGDNEQFF.